This T cell receptor beta chain appears in the sequencing data of a study of regulatory T cells in long-lasting Graves disease. This clonotype was recorded many times. What it binds is not known. Study-wide results and caveats: Favoring TRBV28, TRBJ1-2 and TRBJ2-5 was a feature seen in persistent disease. Those with persistent Graves' had less TCR diversity than newly diagnosed patients.

Building of the TCR beta libraries involved iRepertoire HTBI primers and Arm-PCR of CDR3 regions. TCRdb called the multiplex PCR reads again in MiXCR, with one record for every CDR3 protein. The repertoire holds over 450,000 distinct CDR3 sequences, with around 12% as singletons. The CDR3 sequence is 18 residues long. The J segment lost 9 bases and the V segment lost 5 bases, leaving 14 bases of the junction unmatched. Germline-derived CDR1 and CDR2 are SGHAT and FQNNGV. The time point: newly diagnosed GD, antithyroid drugs for less than 3 months. RNA isolated from PBMCs was used to make the TCR library. It was American Thyroid Association guidelines that determined Graves' disease diagnosis. A further study also used this sample, focusing on T cells in Graves' hyperthyroidism and ophthalmopathy. This second report adds: Blood also carried most thyroid clonotypes expanded above 0.001.

This sequence joins TRBV11-2 and TRBJ2-1; 15 nucleotides align to TRBD2. The source material was peripheral blood mononuclear cells (PBMCs), sampled at new diagnosis, from a patient treated with antithyroid drugs. The receptor comes from a young woman with Graves disease. The CDR3 here is CASSVRTGLAGGPGEQFF. CDR3 nucleotides: TGTGCCAGCAGCGTGAGAACAGGACTAGCGGGAGGGCCGGGTGAGCAGTTCTTC.